Given below is one TCR beta chain in context. Its specificity is unknown. This sample was included in a study of spatial heterogeneity in lung cancer. Study-level background: Raw reads contained each unique TCR and UMI combination more than ten times on average. The study, taken as a whole, reports: Tumors with more nonsynonymous mutations had more expanded intratumoral alpha and beta TCRs. Coverage estimated for tumor T cells reached around 7% for alpha chains and roughly 13% for beta chains.

Unique molecular identifiers, one per molecule, were present on every TCR cDNA molecule. TCRdb re-called the 5' RACE reads through MiXCR, storing one row per CDR3 protein. The repertoire includes some 25,000 distinct CDR3 sequences, roughly 7.1% of them detected once, and about 24% sits in the top ten. Described time point: sample taken at primary tumor resection. The donor group consisted of approximately 77 patients who had untreated, early-stage non-small cell lung cancer. After removal of 7 bases from V and 1 base from J, the junction contained 17 bases not matched to a gene. Germline CDR1 SGHTA, CDR2 FQGNSA. CDR3 length: 18 amino acids.

This specimen consisted of lung tumor tissue, obtained at surgery. This sequence joins TRBV7-2 and TRBJ2-3, with TRBD2 identical over 7 bases. The TCR sequence derives from a male donor with early-stage non-small cell lung cancer. The CDR3 here is CASTLAYSGGGRTDTQYF. The CDR3 nucleotides read TGTGCCAGCACCCTAGCTTACTCGGGGGGAGGCCGCACAGATACGCAGTATTTT.